This TCR beta chain was found in a study of blood T cell repertoires in COVID-19. Turning to the study itself: Samples taken during acute and convalescent COVID-19 were collected in the United States, Italy and Spain.

TCRdb keeps only in-frame clones here, not all; method: immunoSEQ multiplex PCR. The repertoire includes hundreds of thousands of clones, around 89% of them detected once, and 0.95% to 1.3% sits in the top ten. The CDR3 length is 15 residues. Between the trimmed V and J ends, which lost 2 bases and 0 bases, there was a span of 10 bases. Germline V gene lookup returns CDR1 ENHRY and CDR2 SYGVKD. For recovered donors of Cohort 3, there were two negative PCRs, clearance, or symptom resolution. The source of this sequence is a man aged 25-45 years who had recovered from COVID-19. The specimen was PBMCs or T cells enriched from blood (not recorded which). The chain uses TRBV10-3 and TRBJ1-1; no definite D call. As DNA, the CDR3 is TGTGCCATCAGTGAGGGAGGCAGGCTGAACACTGAAGCTTTCTTT. Translating gives CAISEGGRLNTEAFF.